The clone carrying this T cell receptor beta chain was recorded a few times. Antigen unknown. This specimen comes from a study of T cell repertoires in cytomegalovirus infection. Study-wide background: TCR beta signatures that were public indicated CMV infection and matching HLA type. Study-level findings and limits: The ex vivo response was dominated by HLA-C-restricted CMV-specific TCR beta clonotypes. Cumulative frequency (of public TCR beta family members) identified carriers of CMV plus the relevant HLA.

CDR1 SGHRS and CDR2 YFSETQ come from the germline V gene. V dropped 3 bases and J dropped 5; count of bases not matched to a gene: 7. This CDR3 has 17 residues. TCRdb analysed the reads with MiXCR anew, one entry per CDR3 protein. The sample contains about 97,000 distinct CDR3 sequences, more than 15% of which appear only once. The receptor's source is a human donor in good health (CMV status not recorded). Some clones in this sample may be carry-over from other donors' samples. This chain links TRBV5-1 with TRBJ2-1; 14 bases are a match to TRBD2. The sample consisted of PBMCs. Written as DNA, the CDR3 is TGCGCCAGCAGCTCCGGGACTAGCGGGGGTCTTAACAATGAGCAGTTCTTC. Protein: CASSSGTSGGLNNEQFF. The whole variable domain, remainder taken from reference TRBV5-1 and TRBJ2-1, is KAGVTQTPRYLIKTRGQQVTLSCSPISGHRSVSWYQQTPGQGLQFLFEYFSETQRNKGNFPGRFSGRQFSNSRSEMNVSTLELGDSALYLCASSSGTSGGLNNEQFFGPGTRLTVL.